These 18 T cell receptor beta chains were sequenced from one sample in a study of cytomegalovirus exposure and HLA in healthy donors (dated by TCRdb to 2016 to 2017). The library came from the immunoSEQ multiplex PCR assay. For the multiplex PCR, a mixture combining 60 forward primers for TCR Vbeta segments and 13 reverse primers for TCR Jbeta segments was used. As stored in TCRdb, this immuneACCESS dataset retains in-frame rearrangements with V and J assigned. A fraction of the clones does not appear; measured against another copy, unresolved V genes explain less than half of the discrepancy, and the remainder lacks a known reason. This sample comprises fewer than 100,000 clones, more than 75% of them detected only once. The top ten hold approximately 3.6% of the sample. The sequencing input was PBMCs. These receptors all come from a woman aged 40-49 years in good health and CMV-seronegative.

The chain recombines TRBV6-5 with TRBJ2-2; 8 nucleotides agree with TRBD2. This CDR3 is 16 amino acids long. Looked up from germline, CDR1 is MNHEY and CDR2 is SVGAGI. With V trimmed by 3 bases and J by 3 bases, 6 bases remained unmatched. Here the CDR3 DNA reads TGTGCCAGCAGTTATAATAGCGGGGAGGACACCGGGGAGCTGTTTTTT. This sequence encodes CASSYNSGEDTGELFF.

The chain couples TRBV7-3 to TRBJ1-1, with D tentatively TRBD1 (6 bases). From germline, CDR1 is SGHTA and CDR2 FQGTGA. The CDR3 runs to 14 residues. Trimming removed 5 bases from V and 3 bases from J, with 13 bases in between. CDR3 loop: CASSEQGWDTEAFF. The CDR3 region has the DNA TGTGCCAGCAGCGAACAGGGCTGGGACACTGAAGCTTTCTTT.

This clone has only a few counts. V and J are TRBV25-1 and TRBJ1-1, with D maybe TRBD1 (5 bases). V was shortened by 10 bases and J by 6 bases, with 12 bases between the two germline ends. Germline CDR1 is MGHDK and CDR2 is SYGVNS. There are 11 residues in the CDR3. CDR3 DNA: TGTGCCACCCACTGGGGCGCTGAAGCTTTCTTT. Its protein is CATHWGAEAFF.

V is TRBV2 and J is TRBJ2-6; D is undetermined. The V end was cut by 6 bases, the J end by 4 bases, with 10 bases between. CDR3 length: 14 amino acids. Germline V CDR1 and CDR2: SNHLY, FYNNEI. CDR3 protein: CASSQESGANVLTF. The CDR3 bases are TGTGCCAGCAGCCAGGAATCAGGGGCCAACGTCCTGACTTTC.

This clone was seen just once. Mismatch with germline at one junction end may stem from a read error. This chain uses TRBV5-6 with TRBJ1-6, with TRBD1 matching 10 bases. Germline V gene lookup returns CDR1 SGHDT and CDR2 YYEEEE. This CDR3 comprises 14 residues. CDR3 nucleotide sequence: TGTGCCAGCAGCCTAGGACAGGGGGATTCACCCCTCAACTTT. Translating gives CASSLGQGDSPLNF. Full variable domain (outside the CDR3, taken from reference TRBV5-6 and TRBJ1-6): DAGVTQSPTHLIKTRGQQVTLRCSPKSGHDTVSWYQQALGQGPQFIFQYYEEEERQRGNFPDRFSGHQFPNYSSELNVNALLLGDSALYLCASSLGQGDSPLNFGNGTRLTVT.

This rearrangement joins TRBV28 to TRBJ2-7; perhaps TRBD2 as D (5 bases). The CDR3 spans 13 residues. Trimming shortened V by 8 bases and J by 4 bases, and 15 bases separated the two germline ends. Germline-derived CDR1 and CDR2 are MDHEN and SYDVKM. The CDR3: CASEGLLPYEQYF. The CDR3 coding sequence is TGTGCCAGCGAAGGACTCCTCCCATACGAGCAGTACTTC.

Comments on this clone: Different DNA sequences within this sample yield the same CDR3. The chain links TRBV19 to TRBJ1-1; 8 bases map to TRBD1. Germline assignment: CDR1 LNHDA and CDR2 SQIVND (reference sequence). V was clipped by 6 bases and J by 2 bases; unmatched bases: 2. This CDR3 spans 13 amino acids. The CDR3: CASRGTGNTEAFF. The CDR3 DNA follows: TGTGCCAGTAGGGGGACAGGAAACACTGAAGCTTTCTTT.

This rearrangement joins TRBV18 to TRBJ1-2; the D gene is possibly TRBD1 (6 bases). CDR1 and CDR2 from the germline V gene are KGHSH and LQKENI. The CDR3 has 13 residues. V lost 6 bases, J lost 5 bases, and 13 bases lay in between. This chain's CDR3 is CASSHDRKYGYTF. DNA of the CDR3: TGTGCCAGCTCCCACGACAGGAAGTATGGCTACACCTTC.

The chain joins TRBV21-1 to TRBJ2-7; the table calls TRBD1, which could not be checked here. TRBV21-1 represents a pseudogene. The CDR3 loop spans 14 amino acids. For the CDR3, the DNA is TGTGCCAGCCTACAAACGGGACACTCCTACGAGCAGTACTTC. Protein sequence: CASLQTGHSYEQYF.

This clone came up a few times. This chain connects TRBV4-1 to TRBJ2-3; D might be TRBD2 (7 bases). Trimming took 0 bases from V and 1 from J, leaving 11 bases between them. The CDR3 is 16 residues long. CDR1 is MGHRA, CDR2 YSYEKL, per germline. The CDR3 DNA reads as TGCGCCAGCAGCCAAGATGGGGGGGCCCGCACAGATACGCAGTATTTT. Translated, it gives CASSQDGGARTDTQYF.

The chain joins TRBV6-6 to TRBJ1-2; a weak D match, TRBD1 (5 bases). This CDR3 region has 13 residues. CDR1 and CDR2 from the germline V gene are MNHNY and SVGAGI (reference sequence). V was clipped by 2 bases and J by 1 base, with 5 bases between them. The CDR3 sequence: CASSYDSNYGYTF. The CDR3 DNA is TGTGCCAGCAGTTACGACAGTAACTATGGCTACACCTTC.

This clone has only a few counts. The genes are TRBV14 and TRBJ2-7, with D possibly being TRBD1 (5 bases). Trimming pared 4 bases from V and 2 bases from J, leaving 15 bases between. This CDR3 has 15 amino acids. Germline-derived CDR1 and CDR2 are SGHDN and FVKESK. CDR3 residues: CASSPGAGLTYEQYF. The DNA of the CDR3 is TGTGCCAGCAGCCCAGGTGCAGGGTTGACCTACGAGCAGTACTTC.

The CDR3 reads CSVAGQLNTEAFF. The DNA for the CDR3 is TGCAGCGTGGCTGGACAGCTGAACACTGAAGCTTTCTTT. This rearrangement joins TRBV29-1 to TRBJ1-1; D perhaps matches TRBD1 (6 bases). Trimming stripped 6 bases from V and 0 bases from J, with 11 bases between. This CDR3 has 13 residues. Germline V lookup: CDR1 SQVTM, CDR2 ANQGSEA.

V is TRBV28 and J is TRBJ2-7; TRBD1 agrees at 12 bases. The junction had 2 bases not matched to a gene; V was cut back by 6 bases and J by 2 bases. Germline V gene data show CDR1 as MDHEN and CDR2 as SYDVKM. CDR3 size: 14 residues. The CDR3 sequence: CASRGTGGTYEQYF. The DNA of the CDR3 is TGTGCCAGCAGAGGGACAGGGGGCACCTACGAGCAGTACTTC.

This chain uses TRBV27 with TRBJ1-4; 8 nucleotides align to TRBD1. V dropped 8 bases and J dropped 7; count of bases not matched to a gene: 9. The germline V gene encodes CDR1 MNHEY and CDR2 SMNVEV (reference sequence). CDR3 length: 14 residues. CDR3 residues: CASRLQGGSEKLFF. CDR3 nucleotides: TGTGCCAGCCGACTACAGGGGGGAAGTGAAAAACTGTTTTTT. Full variable domain (missing parts from reference TRBV27 and TRBJ1-4): EAQVTQNPRYLITVTGKKLTVTCSQNMNHEYMSWYRQDPGLGLRQIYYSMNVEVTDKGDVPEGYKVSRKEKRNFPLILESPSPNQTSLYFCASRLQGGSEKLFFGSGTQLSVL.

The genes are TRBV29-1 and TRBJ2-7; D is possibly TRBD1 (6 bases). The CDR3 contains 12 residues. Germline V CDR1 and CDR2: SQVTM, ANQGSEA. Trimming removed 7 bases from V and 4 bases from J, with 14 bases in between. The CDR3 nucleotides are TGCAGCGCCGAAGTGGGGGCATACGAGCAGTACTTC. This translates into CSAEVGAYEQYF.

This chain uses TRBV15 with TRBJ2-5, with D maybe TRBD1 (6 bases). Germline V gene lookup returns CDR1 LNHNV and CDR2 YYDKDF (reference sequence). This CDR3 is built from 16 residues. Trimming removed 2 bases at V and 7 bases at J, with 20 bases between. CDR3 sequence: CATSRSQAGAGSTQYF. As DNA, the CDR3 is TGTGCCACCAGCAGATCCCAGGCAGGGGCAGGGTCGACCCAGTACTTC.

The V call is TRBV2, the J call TRBJ1-2; TRBD1 matches at 7 bases. There are 14 residues in the CDR3. Germline CDR1 SNHLY, CDR2 FYNNEI. The V and J ends lost 8 bases and 4 bases, in that order; junction bases with no gene match: 10. The CDR3 reads CASLGVRGLYGYTF. The CDR3 DNA reads as TGTGCCAGCCTTGGAGTTAGGGGGCTCTATGGCTACACCTTC. Full variable domain (rest looked up from reference TRBV2 and TRBJ1-2): EPEVTQTPSHQVTQMGQEVILRCVPISNHLYFYWYRQILGQKVEFLVSFYNNEISEKSEIFDDQFSVERPDGSNFTLKIRSTKLEDSAMYFCASLGVRGLYGYTFGSGTRLTVV.